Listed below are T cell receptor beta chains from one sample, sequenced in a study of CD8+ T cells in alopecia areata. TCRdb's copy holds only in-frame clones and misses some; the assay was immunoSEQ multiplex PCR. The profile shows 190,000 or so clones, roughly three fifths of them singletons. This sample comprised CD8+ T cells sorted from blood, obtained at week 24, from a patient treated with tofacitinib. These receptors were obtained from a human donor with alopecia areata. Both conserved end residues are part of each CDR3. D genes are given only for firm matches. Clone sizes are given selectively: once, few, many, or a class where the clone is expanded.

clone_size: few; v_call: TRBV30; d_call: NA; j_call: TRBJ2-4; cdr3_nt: TGTGCCTGGAGTGTAATCGAGGGTTGGGTTACAAGTCTTTACGGCATTCAGTACTTC; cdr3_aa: CAWSVIEGWVTSLYGIQYF
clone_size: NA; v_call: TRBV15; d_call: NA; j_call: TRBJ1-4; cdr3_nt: TGTGCCACCAGCAGAGATACGAGAGGGCTTAATGAAAAACTGTTTTTT; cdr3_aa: CATSRDTRGLNEKLFF
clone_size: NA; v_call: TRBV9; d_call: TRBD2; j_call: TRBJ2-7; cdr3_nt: TGTGCCAGCAGCGTAGGCGGGGGGTCGTGGGAGCAGTACTTC; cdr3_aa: CASSVGGGSWEQYF
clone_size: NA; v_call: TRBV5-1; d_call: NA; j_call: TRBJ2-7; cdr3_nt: TGCGCCAGCAGCCCAGGGATGTCCTACGAGCAGTACTTC; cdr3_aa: CASSPGMSYEQYF
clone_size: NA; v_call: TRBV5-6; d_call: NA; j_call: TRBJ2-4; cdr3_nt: TGTGCCAGCAGCTTGGCCCAAAACATTCAGTACTTC; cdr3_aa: CASSLAQNIQYF
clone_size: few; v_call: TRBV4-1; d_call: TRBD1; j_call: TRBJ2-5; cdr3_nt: TGCGCCAGCAGCTTTGGGACAGGGGGGATTGGGACCCAGTACTTC; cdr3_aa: CASSFGTGGIGTQYF
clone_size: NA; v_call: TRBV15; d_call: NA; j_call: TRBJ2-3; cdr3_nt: TGTGCCACCAGCGACGGCACAGATACGCAGTATTTT; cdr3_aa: CATSDGTDTQYF
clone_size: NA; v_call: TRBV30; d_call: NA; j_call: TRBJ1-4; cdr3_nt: TGTGCCTGGAGTGGGGACGAGGAAAAACTGTTTTTT; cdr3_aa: CAWSGDEEKLFF
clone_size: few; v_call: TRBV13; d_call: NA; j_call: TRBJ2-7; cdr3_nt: TGTGCCAGCAGCTTGGCAGGGCCAACGTACGAGCAGTACTTC; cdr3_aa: CASSLAGPTYEQYF
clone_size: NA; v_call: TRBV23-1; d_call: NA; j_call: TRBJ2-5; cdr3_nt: TGCGCCAGCAGCCAAGGCGGACAAGAGACCCAGTACTTC; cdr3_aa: CASSQGGQETQYF
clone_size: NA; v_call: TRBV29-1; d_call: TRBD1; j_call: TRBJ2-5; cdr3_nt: TGCAGCGACGGACTCCGGCCGGGACAGCCTCAAGAGACCCAGTACTTC; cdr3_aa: CSDGLRPGQPQETQYF
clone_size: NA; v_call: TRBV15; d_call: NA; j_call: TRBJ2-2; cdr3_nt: TGTGCCACCAGCAGAACCGGGGAGCTGTTTTTT; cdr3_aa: CATSRTGELFF
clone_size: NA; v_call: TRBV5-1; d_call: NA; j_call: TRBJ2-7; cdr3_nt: TGCGCCAGCAGCCCCCTACCGAACTACGAGCAGTACTTC; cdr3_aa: CASSPLPNYEQYF
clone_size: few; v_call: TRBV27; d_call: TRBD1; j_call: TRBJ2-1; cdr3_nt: TGTGCCAGCAGCCGGCCTGATCTTGGACAGGGGGCCCGGAATGAGCAGTTCTTC; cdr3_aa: CASSRPDLGQGARNEQFF
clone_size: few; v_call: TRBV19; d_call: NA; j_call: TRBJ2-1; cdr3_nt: TGTGCCAGTAAGCAGGGCAGTGAGCAGTTCTTC; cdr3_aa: CASKQGSEQFF
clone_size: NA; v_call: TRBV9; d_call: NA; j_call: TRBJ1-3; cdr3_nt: TGTGCCAGCAGCCTATCTGGAAACACCATATATTTT; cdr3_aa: CASSLSGNTIYF
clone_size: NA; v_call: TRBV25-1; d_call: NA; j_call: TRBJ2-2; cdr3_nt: TGTGCCAGCAGAGCATACAGGGCCGGGGAGCTGTTTTTT; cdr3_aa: CASRAYRAGELFF
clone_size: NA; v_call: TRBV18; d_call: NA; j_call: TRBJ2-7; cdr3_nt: TGTGCCAGCTCACTGCGACACCCGGCCCACGAGCAGTACTTC; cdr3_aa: CASSLRHPAHEQYF
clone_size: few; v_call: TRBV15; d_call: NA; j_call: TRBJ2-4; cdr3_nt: TGTGCCACCAGCAGAGATCGGGCGGGTAGGGCGGACATTCAGTACTTC; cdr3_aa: CATSRDRAGRADIQYF
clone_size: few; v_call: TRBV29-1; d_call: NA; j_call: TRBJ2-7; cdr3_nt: TGCAGCGTTGAGGTCAGGGACTACGAGCAGTACTTC; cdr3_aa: CSVEVRDYEQYF
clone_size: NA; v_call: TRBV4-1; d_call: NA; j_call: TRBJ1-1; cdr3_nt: TGCGCCAGCAGCCAAGGGCCAGTCATGAACACTGAAGCTTTCTTT; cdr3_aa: CASSQGPVMNTEAFF
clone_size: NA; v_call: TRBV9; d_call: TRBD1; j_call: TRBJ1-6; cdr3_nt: TGTGCCAGCAGCGTAGGTTTCCGGGACAGCATGTCACCCCTCCACTTT; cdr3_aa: CASSVGFRDSMSPLHF
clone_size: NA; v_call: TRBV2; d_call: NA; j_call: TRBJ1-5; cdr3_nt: TGTGCCAGCCACAGGTCCCGAGGGAGCAATCAGCCCCAGCATTTT; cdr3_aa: CASHRSRGSNQPQHF
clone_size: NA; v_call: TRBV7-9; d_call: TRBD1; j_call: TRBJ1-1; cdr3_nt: TGTGCCAGCAGCGGACAGGGGATGAACACTGAAGCTTTCTTT; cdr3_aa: CASSGQGMNTEAFF
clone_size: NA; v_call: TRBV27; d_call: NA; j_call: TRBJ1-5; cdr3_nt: TGTGCCAGCAGTTGGACAGCCAGCAATCAGCCCCAGCATTTT; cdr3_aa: CASSWTASNQPQHF
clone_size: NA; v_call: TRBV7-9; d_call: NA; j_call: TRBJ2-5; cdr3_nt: TGTGCCAGCAGCTCACACCTTATGGGGGCGGAGGAGACCCAGTACTTC; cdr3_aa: CASSSHLMGAEETQYF
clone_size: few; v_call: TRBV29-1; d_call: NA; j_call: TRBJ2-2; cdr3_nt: TGCAGCGTCCCGGGAGGGGGCCCCACCGGGGAGCTGTTTTTT; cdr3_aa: CSVPGGGPTGELFF
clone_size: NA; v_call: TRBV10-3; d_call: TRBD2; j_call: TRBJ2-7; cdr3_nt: TGTGCCATCAGCACTAGCGGGCCCAGGGGGAACGAGCAGTACTTC; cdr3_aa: CAISTSGPRGNEQYF
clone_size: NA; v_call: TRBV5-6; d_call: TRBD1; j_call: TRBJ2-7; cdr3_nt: TGTGCCAGCAGCTTGGGCACAGGGGGCACCTACGAGCAGTACTTC; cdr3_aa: CASSLGTGGTYEQYF
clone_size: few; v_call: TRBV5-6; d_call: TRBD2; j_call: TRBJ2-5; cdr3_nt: TGTGCCAGCAGCCCGACTAGCGGGGGTGTGGAGACCCAGTACTTC; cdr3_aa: CASSPTSGGVETQYF
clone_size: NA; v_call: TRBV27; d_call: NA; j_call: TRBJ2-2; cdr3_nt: TGTGCCAGCAGTTTATCGGGGACCGGGGAGCTGTTTTTT; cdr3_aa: CASSLSGTGELFF
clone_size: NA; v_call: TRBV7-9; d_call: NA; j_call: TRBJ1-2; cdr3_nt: TGTGCCAGCAGCCCGGGACCCCCGGATGATGGCTACACCTTC; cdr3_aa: CASSPGPPDDGYTF
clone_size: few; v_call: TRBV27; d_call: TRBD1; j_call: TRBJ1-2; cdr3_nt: TGTGCCAGCAGACCAACCGGGACAGCTTATGGCTACACCTTC; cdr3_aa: CASRPTGTAYGYTF
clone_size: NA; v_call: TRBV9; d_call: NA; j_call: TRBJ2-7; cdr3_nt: TGTGCCAGCAGCGTAGATGGGGACGAGCAGTACTTC; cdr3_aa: CASSVDGDEQYF
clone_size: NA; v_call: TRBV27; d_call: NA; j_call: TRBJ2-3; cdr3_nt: TGTGCCAGCAGTTCCCCAAGACTCACCTCTTCTAGCACAGATACGCAGTATTTT; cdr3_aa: CASSSPRLTSSSTDTQYF
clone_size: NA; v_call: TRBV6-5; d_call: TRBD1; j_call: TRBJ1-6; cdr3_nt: TGTGCCAGCAGTTACGAGCAGGGGGTTAATTCACCCCTCCACTTT; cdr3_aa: CASSYEQGVNSPLHF
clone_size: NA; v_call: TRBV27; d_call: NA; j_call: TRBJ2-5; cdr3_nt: TGTGCCAGCAGTTCAGGGCGTCGGTACCAAGAGACCCAGTACTTC; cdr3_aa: CASSSGRRYQETQYF
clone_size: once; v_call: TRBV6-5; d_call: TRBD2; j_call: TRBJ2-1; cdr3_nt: TGTGCCAGCAGTTATTCTAGCGGCAATGAGCAGTTCTTC; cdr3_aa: CASSYSSGNEQFF
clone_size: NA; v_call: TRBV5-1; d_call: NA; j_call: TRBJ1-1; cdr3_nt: TGCGCCAGCAGCTTGGACGGGACACCGAACACTGAAGCTTTCTTT; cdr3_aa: CASSLDGTPNTEAFF
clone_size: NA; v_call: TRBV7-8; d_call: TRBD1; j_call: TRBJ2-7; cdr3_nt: TGTGCCAGCAGCGACAGGGTCACCTACGAGCAGTACTTC; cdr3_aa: CASSDRVTYEQYF
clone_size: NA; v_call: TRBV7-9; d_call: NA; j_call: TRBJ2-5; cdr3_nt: TGTGCCAGCAGCGTTCTCCCCGGACTCCGAGAGACCCAGTACTTC; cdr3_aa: CASSVLPGLRETQYF
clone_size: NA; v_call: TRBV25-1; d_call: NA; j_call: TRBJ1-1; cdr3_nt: TGTGCCAGCAGTGAAGTGAACAGGGTGAACACTGAAGCTTTCTTT; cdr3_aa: CASSEVNRVNTEAFF
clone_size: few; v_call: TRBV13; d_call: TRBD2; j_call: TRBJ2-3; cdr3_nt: TGTGCCAGCAGGCTCACTAGCGGGGGAACGCAGTATTTT; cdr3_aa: CASRLTSGGTQYF
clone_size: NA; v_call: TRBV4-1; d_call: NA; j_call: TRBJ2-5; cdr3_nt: TGCGCCAGCAGCCAAGAGGGCACAAAAGAGACCCAGTACTTC; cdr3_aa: CASSQEGTKETQYF
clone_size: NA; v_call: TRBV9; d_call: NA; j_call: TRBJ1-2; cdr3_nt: TGTGCCAGCAGCGTTGGGGACGGCGGCTATGGCTACACCTTC; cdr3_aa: CASSVGDGGYGYTF
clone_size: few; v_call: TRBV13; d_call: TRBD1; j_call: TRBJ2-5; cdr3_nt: TGTGCCAGCAGCTCAGGGACAGGCAGAGAGACCCAGTACTTC; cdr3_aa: CASSSGTGRETQYF
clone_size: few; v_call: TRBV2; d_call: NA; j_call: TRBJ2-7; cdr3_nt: TGTGCCAGCAGTGAAAATATCTCCTACGAGCAGTACTTC; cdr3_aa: CASSENISYEQYF
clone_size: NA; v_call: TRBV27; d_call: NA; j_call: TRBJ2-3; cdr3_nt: TGTGCCAGCAGTTTATACCCAGCAGATACGCAGTATTTT; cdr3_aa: CASSLYPADTQYF
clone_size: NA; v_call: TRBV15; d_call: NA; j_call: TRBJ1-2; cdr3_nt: TGTGCCACCAGCAGAGATGATGGAGGGACTGGCTACACCTTC; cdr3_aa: CATSRDDGGTGYTF
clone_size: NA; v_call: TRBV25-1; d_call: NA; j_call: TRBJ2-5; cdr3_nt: TGTGCCAGTGGGGAGACCCAGTACTTC; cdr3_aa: CASGETQYF
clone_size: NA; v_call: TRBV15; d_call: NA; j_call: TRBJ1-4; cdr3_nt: TGTGCCACCAGCAGAGTTCGGGGGGCTAATGAAAAACTGTTTTTT; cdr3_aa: CATSRVRGANEKLFF